This entry concerns a single T cell receptor beta chain. The authors' processing: Estimated nucleated cell counts came from reference gene primer amplification. The repertoire was sequenced with immunoSEQ multiplex PCR; TCRdb's copy has only in-frame clones and lacks some. V and J calls and clone size are given by that table; D and trimming were obtained from the DNA. The table shows fewer than 250,000 clones, with around 90% occurring only once. The CDR3 runs to 14 residues. From germline, CDR1 is SGHTA and CDR2 FQGNSA. V was pared by 2 bases and J by 3 bases, with 10 bases between. The sample belongs to a study of blood T cell repertoires in COVID-19.

The specimen sequenced was PBMCs or T cells enriched from blood (not recorded which). The receptor comes from a man aged 25 to 45 who had recovered from COVID-19. The chain has TRBV7-2 and TRBJ2-5, with D perhaps matching TRBD2 (5 bases). The chain's CDR3 is CASSLRGQEETQYF. In DNA, the CDR3 is TGTGCCAGCAGCTTAAGAGGGCAAGAAGAGACCCAGTACTTC.